These 25 T cell receptor beta chains share one sample of origin, sequenced in a study of T cells in Graves' hyperthyroidism and ophthalmopathy. Researchers took RNA transcripts and amplified the TCR beta CDR3 regions from them. First-round RT-PCR with HTBI primers amplified the TCR CDR3 region. A single record per CDR3 protein comes from TCRdb applying MiXCR to the multiplex PCR reads. The sample shows about 290,000 distinct CDR3 sequences, roughly 15% of them seen only once. Material for sequencing was blood. Receptor source: a woman aged 50 to 60 with Graves' hyperthyroidism that later progressed to Graves' ophthalmopathy.

This clonotype occurred many times. The V gene is TRBV28, the J gene TRBJ1-6, with TRBD1 matching over 10 bases. The J segment lost 9 bases and the V segment lost 5 bases, leaving 7 bases of the junction unmatched. Germline CDR1 MDHEN, CDR2 SYDVKM. The length of the CDR3 is 15 residues. The DNA for the CDR3 is TGTGCCAGCAGTGTGAGGACAGGGGGGAGTTCACCCCTCCACTTT. It encodes CASSVRTGGSSPLHF.

This clonotype was detected ten times or more. The chain employs TRBV5-1 and TRBJ2-7; the match to TRBD1 covers 10 bases. With 4 bases clipped from V and 6 bases from J, the junction kept 7 bases outside the gene matches. The CDR3 spans 14 residues. Germline assignment: CDR1 SGHRS and CDR2 YFSETQ. CDR3 amino acids: CASSPGTGEAEQYF. DNA for the CDR3: TGCGCCAGCAGCCCCGGGACAGGGGAGGCCGAGCAGTACTTC.

This clonotype appeared many times. The V gene is TRBV30, the J gene TRBJ2-2; D gene uncertain. Germline loops: CDR1 GTSNPN, CDR2 SVGIG (reference sequence). The CDR3 extends over 16 amino acids. V lost 0 bases and J lost 6, with 17 bases in between. CDR3 amino acids: CAWSVWAQEQAGELFF. In DNA, the CDR3 is TGTGCCTGGAGTGTATGGGCGCAGGAACAAGCCGGGGAGCTGTTTTTT.

This clonotype appeared many times. The gene calls are TRBV28 and TRBJ2-5; D might be TRBD1 or TRBD2, each matching 6 bases. The V end was cut by 1 base, the J end by 5 bases, with 14 bases between. CDR1 and CDR2 (germline): MDHEN, SYDVKM. The CDR3 contains 15 residues. Written as DNA, the CDR3 is TGTGCCAGCAGTTTATCCCAGGGGAGGCTGGAGACCCAGTACTTC. It encodes CASSLSQGRLETQYF.

This clonotype was detected ten times or more. The chain has TRBV11-2 and TRBJ2-1; 11 nucleotides agree with TRBD2. After removal of 0 bases from V and 9 bases from J, the junction contained 4 bases not matched to a gene. Germline V gene lookup returns CDR1 SGHAT and CDR2 FQNNGV. This CDR3 has 15 amino acids. The CDR3 loop reads CASSLELAGAAEQFF. DNA for the CDR3: TGTGCCAGCAGCTTAGAACTAGCGGGAGCGGCTGAGCAGTTCTTC.

This sequence joins TRBV20-1 and TRBJ2-1; TRBD1 or TRBD2 may be the D gene (6 bases each). The CDR3 loop spans 12 amino acids. Germline CDR1 reads DFQATT; CDR2 reads SNEGSKA (reference sequence). The V gene lost 6 bases and the J gene lost 7 bases, with 13 bases spanning the gap. The CDR3 region has the DNA TGCAGTGCAGCCGGAGGGGGGAATGAGCAGTTCTTC. As protein: CSAAGGGNEQFF.

This clonotype was seen many times. V usage is TRBV18 and J usage is TRBJ2-4, with 8 bases identical to TRBD2. This CDR3 spans 15 amino acids. Per the germline V gene, CDR1 is KGHSH and CDR2 is LQKENI. V gave up 8 bases and J gave up 6 bases; unmatched junction bases: 12. CDR3 sequence: CASPGSGSGGNIQYF. The CDR3 bases are TGTGCCAGCCCCGGAAGCGGGAGTGGGGGAAACATTCAGTACTTC.

This clonotype has at least ten counts. The rearrangement joins TRBV9 to TRBJ1-2; D uncertain. This CDR3 has 12 amino acids. Trimming took off 0 bases at V and 8 bases at J, with 8 bases between the two ends. CDR1 is SGDLS, CDR2 YYNGEE, per germline. The CDR3, as DNA: TGTGCCAGCAGCGTAGGAGGGAGCGGCTACACCTTC. This gives the protein CASSVGGSGYTF.

The J gene is TRBJ2-1, the V gene TRBV24-1, with TRBD1 matching over 8 bases. J gave up 0 bases and V 4 bases, and 4 bases lay outside the gene matches. The CDR3 extends over 16 amino acids. Germline V gene sequence: CDR1 KGHDR, CDR2 SFDVKD. The DNA of the CDR3 is TGTGCCACCAGTGACCCCGGGACAGGCTCCTACAATGAGCAGTTCTTC. It codes for CATSDPGTGSYNEQFF.

Many counts were recorded for this clonotype. The gene calls are TRBV11-2 and TRBJ1-1; no clear D gene. The germline gives CDR1 SGHAT, CDR2 FQNNGV. V was cut by 5 bases and J by 7 bases, with 8 bases left in between. The length of the CDR3 is 11 residues. The CDR3 nucleotides read TGTGCCAGCAGCCCAGGTCTTGAAGCTTTCTTT. Protein: CASSPGLEAFF.

Only a few counts were recorded for this clonotype. The V and J genes are TRBV9 and TRBJ2-7; 8 positions match TRBD2. Per germline, CDR1 SGDLS and CDR2 YYNGEE. After removal of 4 bases from V and 7 bases from J, the junction contained 16 bases not matched to a gene. The CDR3 has 16 residues. The CDR3 loop is CASSPSGGANVREQYF. In DNA form, the CDR3 reads TGTGCCAGCAGCCCCTCGGGGGGGGCTAATGTAAGAGAGCAGTACTTC.

V is TRBV19 and J is TRBJ2-1; D may be TRBD2 (6 bases). The CDR3 loop spans 15 amino acids. Trimming pared 0 bases from V and 9 bases from J, leaving 15 bases between. Looked up from germline, CDR1 is LNHDA and CDR2 is SQIVND (reference sequence). The CDR3 here is CASSIDASERSEQFF. The CDR3, as DNA: TGTGCCAGTAGTATAGACGCTAGCGAAAGGAGTGAGCAGTTCTTC. Full variable domain (rest looked up from reference TRBV19 and TRBJ2-1): DGGITQSPKYLFRKEGQNVTLSCEQNLNHDAMYWYRQDPGQGLRLIYYSQIVNDFQKGDIAEGYSVSREKKESFPLTVTSAQKNPTAFYLCASSIDASERSEQFFGPGTRLTVL.

This clonotype appeared many times. V usage is TRBV27 and J usage is TRBJ2-1; D is uncertain. CDR3 length: 10 residues. Germline assignment: CDR1 MNHEY and CDR2 SMNVEV (reference sequence). V was clipped by 5 bases and J by 8 bases, with 4 bases between them. CDR3 protein: CASSRDEQFF. The CDR3 nucleotides are TGTGCCAGCAGTCGAGATGAGCAGTTCTTC.

This clonotype has ten or more counts. The V and J genes are TRBV9 and TRBJ1-1; weak D call: TRBD1 (5 bases). Germline assignment: CDR1 SGDLS and CDR2 YYNGEE. The V and J ends lost 0 bases and 4 bases respectively, with 13 bases between them. The CDR3 spans 15 residues. The CDR3 coding sequence is TGTGCCAGCAGCGTAGCTGGGGGTTTTGGCACTGAAGCTTTCTTT. Amino acid sequence: CASSVAGGFGTEAFF.

This clonotype has more than one count but fewer than ten. The chain is built from TRBV9 and TRBJ2-7, with 8 nucleotides matching TRBD2. Germline trimming cut 3 bases from V and 2 bases from J; bases unmatched to any gene: 1. Germline V lookup: CDR1 SGDLS, CDR2 YYNGEE. This CDR3 is built from 13 residues. The CDR3 here is CASSARGAYEQYF. CDR3 coding DNA: TGTGCCAGCAGCGCGCGGGGGGCCTACGAGCAGTACTTC.

The chain links TRBV5-4 to TRBJ2-7; 15 nucleotides align to TRBD2. This CDR3 is built from 18 residues. CDR1 is SGHNT and CDR2 is YYREEE in the germline V gene (reference sequence). Losses at the gene ends were 0 bases for V and 0 bases for J; bases not matched to a gene: 4. The CDR3 nucleotides are TGTGCCAGCAGCTTGGCGGGACTAGCGGGAGGCCTCTCCTACGAGCAGTACTTC. Its translation: CASSLAGLAGGLSYEQYF. The full variable domain, in which reference TRBV5-4 and TRBJ2-7 provide the parts outside the CDR3, is ETGVTQSPTHLIKTRGQQVTLRCSSQSGHNTVSWYQQALGQGPQFIFQYYREEENGRGNFPPRFSGLQFPNYSSELNVNALELDDSALYLCASSLAGLAGGLSYEQYFGPGTRLTVT.

This clonotype was observed a handful of times. The rearrangement uses TRBV24-1 and TRBJ1-6; D uncertain. V dropped 3 bases and J dropped 15 bases, with 14 bases sitting between them. The CDR3 covers 13 residues. The germline gives CDR1 KGHDR, CDR2 SFDVKD. CDR3 bases: TGTGCCACCAGTGATCCGATCAGTGGAAACCTCCACTTT. Residues: CATSDPISGNLHF.

Ten or more counts support this clonotype. The rearrangement uses TRBV12-3 or TRBV12-4 and TRBJ2-1; D is undetermined. This CDR3 has 13 residues. V was pared by 5 bases and J by 7 bases, with 12 bases between. Here the CDR3 DNA reads TGTGCCAGCAGTCATGACTCTGTGAATGAGCAGTTCTTC. Translation gives CASSHDSVNEQFF.

This clonotype was recorded at least ten times. The V call is TRBV20-1, the J call TRBJ1-2; D call uncertain. Germline V gene data show CDR1 as DFQATT and CDR2 as SNEGSKA (reference sequence). This CDR3 spans 13 amino acids. V was trimmed by 1 base and J by 3 bases, leaving 9 bases between them. Here the CDR3 reads CSARVLEDYGYTF. In DNA form, the CDR3 reads TGCAGTGCTAGAGTCCTCGAGGACTATGGCTACACCTTC.

As regards this clonotype: A junction end diverges from the germline sequence, so it may reflect a read error. This sequence joins TRBV28 and TRBJ2-1; 11 bases agree with TRBD2. CDR1 MDHEN and CDR2 SYDVKM come from the germline V gene. The CDR3 is made up of 15 amino acids. The CDR3: CASSPTSGGYNKQLF. The CDR3 bases are TGTGCCAGCAGTCCTACTAGCGGGGGCTACAATAAGCAGCTCTTC.

Many counts were recorded for this clonotype. The V and J genes are TRBV5-5 and TRBJ2-7; 11 positions match TRBD1. The germline gives CDR1 SGHKS, CDR2 YYEKEE (reference sequence). The V segment lost 4 bases and the J segment 6 bases; nucleotides outside the gene matches: 6. The CDR3 has 14 residues. The CDR3 nucleotides read TGTGCCAGCAGCCCCGGGACAGGGGGACTCGAGCAGTACTTC. Protein: CASSPGTGGLEQYF.

In this sample, this clonotype turned up many times. CDR3 residues: CASSPTPSGFPEQYF. For the CDR3, the DNA is TGTGCCAGCAGCCCCACACCATCGGGGTTTCCCGAGCAGTACTTC. The V call is TRBV27, the J call TRBJ2-7, with D possibly matching TRBD2 (5 bases). The CDR3 loop spans 15 amino acids. The germline gives CDR1 MNHEY, CDR2 SMNVEV (reference sequence). V was trimmed by 6 bases and J by 6 bases, leaving 21 bases between them.

This clonotype has ten or more counts. This rearrangement joins TRBV20-1 to TRBJ2-5; 10 nucleotides line up with TRBD2. The V and J ends lost 2 bases and 5 bases, in that order; junction bases with no gene match: 11. The CDR3 consists of 16 residues. From germline, CDR1 is DFQATT and CDR2 SNEGSKA (reference sequence). The DNA for the CDR3 is TGCAGTGCTAGAAGGCTAGCGGGAGACGAAGCGGAGACCCAGTACTTC. Amino acid sequence: CSARRLAGDEAETQYF.

This clonotype has a count of ten or more. The chain links TRBV29-1 to TRBJ2-3; a weak D match, TRBD2 (7 bases). The V gene lost 7 bases and the J gene lost 2 bases, with 13 bases spanning the gap. There are 13 residues in the CDR3. Germline V lookup: CDR1 SQVTM, CDR2 ANQGSEA. The CDR3: CSGGGGLTDTQYF. The CDR3 nucleotides read TGCAGCGGAGGGGGGGGACTCACAGATACGCAGTATTTT.

This clonotype was counted between two and nine times. The chain uses TRBV4-1 and TRBJ2-7; 10 bases match TRBD2. From germline, CDR1 is MGHRA and CDR2 YSYEKL. J lost 7 bases, V lost 2 bases, and 8 bases had no gene match. The CDR3 has 15 amino acids. The CDR3 loop reads CASSQTLAGAEEQYF. The CDR3 DNA reads as TGCGCCAGCAGCCAAACTCTAGCGGGAGCTGAGGAGCAGTACTTC.